The next 23 T cell receptor beta chains were all read from a single sample in a study of radiotherapy plus CTLA-4 blockade in lung cancer (dated by TCRdb to about 2018). The library was produced with the immunoSEQ multiplex PCR assay. TCRdb holds this immuneACCESS table with in-frame rearrangements only. Some clones are missing; in checked studies, unresolved V genes explain under half, and the rest has no known cause. Counted in this sample were some 60,000 clones; around 80% of them appeared once. Over 15% of the sample is in the top ten clones. The sequencing used peripheral blood, collected from a patient treated with radiotherapy plus ipilimumab. Receptors originate from a human donor with non-small cell lung cancer who had a complete response to radiotherapy plus ipilimumab.

The sample holds a few counts of this clone. The chain has TRBV7-2 and TRBJ1-4, with TRBD1 identical over 7 bases. Looked up from germline, CDR1 is SGHTA and CDR2 is FQGNSA. The CDR3 length is 14 residues. V dropped 4 bases and J dropped 4; count of bases not matched to a gene: 3. CDR3 DNA: TGTGCCAGCAGCTGGGACAGCTTTAATGAAAAACTGTTTTTT. This sequence encodes CASSWDSFNEKLFF.

The CDR3 sequence: CASSLQGTHGYTF. The CDR3 nucleotides are TGTGCCAGCAGCCTACAGGGGACTCATGGCTACACCTTC. The chain joins TRBV7-2 to TRBJ1-2, with 7 positions matching TRBD1. CDR1 is SGHTA and CDR2 is FQGNSA in the germline V gene. V gave up 5 bases and J gave up 6 bases; unmatched junction bases: 6. The CDR3 runs 13 residues.

The chain uses TRBV11-2 and TRBJ1-1; D call uncertain. Germline V gene sequence: CDR1 SGHAT, CDR2 FQNNGV. The CDR3 has 14 residues. Trimming stripped 5 bases from V and 5 bases from J, with 15 bases between. In DNA form, the CDR3 reads TGTGCCAGCAGCACGGTCCGGGAGGGAACTGAAGCTTTCTTT. It yields the protein CASSTVREGTEAFF.

The chain links TRBV10-3 to TRBJ1-2; 8 nucleotides agree with TRBD1. Germline V CDR1 and CDR2: ENHRY, SYGVKD. V trimming: 4 bases; J trimming: 7 bases; junction bases outside the gene matches: 11. This CDR3 comprises 15 residues. CDR3 protein: CAISAGGQGLGGYTF. The CDR3 DNA is TGTGCCATCAGTGCAGGTGGACAGGGCTTAGGTGGCTACACCTTC.

V and J are TRBV5-5 and TRBJ2-7; unclear D gene. The V end lost 1 base, the J end lost 0 bases, and 20 bases lay between the germline ends. Germline V CDR1 and CDR2: SGHKS, YYEKEE (reference sequence). CDR3 length: 18 residues. In nucleotides, the CDR3 is TGTGCCAGCAGCTTGATTGGGCACAGCCCAATAAGCTCCTACGAGCAGTACGTC. Translating it yields CASSLIGHSPISSYEQYV.

The V gene is TRBV27, the J gene TRBJ2-5; 7 bases are shared with TRBD1. The tail of the sequence fits TRBJ2-7 better, so the J call may be wrong. This CDR3 region has 15 residues. Germline CDR1 MNHEY, CDR2 SMNVEV (reference sequence). Here the CDR3 reads CASSLSRTGFDEQYF. The CDR3 region has the DNA TGTGCCAGCAGTTTATCTCGGACAGGTTTTGACGAGCAGTACTTC.

The CDR3 nucleotides are TGTGCCAGCAGTATACAGGGGTGGGATTCACCCCTCCACTTT. Amino acid sequence: CASSIQGWDSPLHF. The genes are TRBV25-1 and TRBJ1-6; the match to TRBD1 covers 7 bases. Germline V gives CDR1 MGHDK, CDR2 SYGVNS. Unmatched junction bases numbered 6, after V lost 5 bases and J lost 8 bases. This CDR3 spans 14 amino acids.

This chain joins TRBV10-1 and TRBJ1-1; the D gene is possibly TRBD1 (6 bases). CDR3 length: 13 residues. Germline CDR1 reads WNHNN; CDR2 reads SYGVQD (reference sequence). Trimming took 4 bases from V and 7 from J, leaving 13 bases between them. This CDR3 is CASSADSDGEAFF. The CDR3 DNA sequence: TGCGCCAGCAGTGCGGACAGTGACGGTGAAGCTTTCTTT.

The rearrangement joins TRBV9 to TRBJ2-3; unclear D gene. The germline gives CDR1 SGDLS, CDR2 YYNGEE. This CDR3 has 15 amino acids. Trimming cost V 0 bases and J 0 bases, with 8 bases left between them. The CDR3 spells CASSVGSTSTDTQYF. The CDR3 DNA sequence: TGTGCCAGCAGCGTAGGTAGTACTAGCACAGATACGCAGTATTTT.

The J gene is TRBJ1-2, the V gene TRBV30; 7 bases line up with TRBD1. The CDR3 is 13 amino acids. V shed 3 bases and J 7 bases; nucleotides not matched to a gene: 8. CDR1 is GTSNPN, CDR2 SVGIG, per germline (reference sequence). The CDR3 DNA sequence: TGTGCCTGGAGCAGGGACAGACGAAGTGGCTACACCTTC. Translation gives CAWSRDRRSGYTF.

The genes are TRBV27 and TRBJ2-3; 11 bases are a match to TRBD2. With V trimmed by 10 bases and J by 2 bases, 8 bases remained unmatched. CDR3 length equals 15 residues. The germline V gene encodes CDR1 MNHEY and CDR2 SMNVEV (reference sequence). The CDR3 bases are TGTGCCACCTCCCTAGCGGGGGGTTTCACAGATACGCAGTATTTT. As protein: CATSLAGGFTDTQYF.

The chain recombines TRBV12-2 with TRBJ2-7; TRBD1 was called by the table and not checked on the DNA. TRBV12-2 is a recognized pseudogene. The CDR3 loop spans 16 amino acids. CDR3 loop: CASRLERQGHSYEQYV. In nucleotides, the CDR3 is TGTGCAAGTCGCTTAGAGCGGCAGGGGCACTCCTACGAGCAGTACGTC.

J is TRBJ1-5 and V is TRBV5-6, with D possibly TRBD1 on 6 matching bases. Germline V gives CDR1 SGHDT, CDR2 YYEEEE. Trimming pared 2 bases from V and 0 bases from J, leaving 9 bases between. The CDR3 consists of 15 residues. This CDR3 is CASSLRTASNQPQHF. The DNA of the CDR3 is TGTGCCAGCAGCTTACGGACAGCTAGCAATCAGCCCCAGCATTTT. The full variable domain, with the rest looked up from reference TRBV5-6 and TRBJ1-5, is DAGVTQSPTHLIKTRGQQVTLRCSPKSGHDTVSWYQQALGQGPQFIFQYYEEEERQRGNFPDRFSGHQFPNYSSELNVNALLLGDSALYLCASSLRTASNQPQHFGDGTRLSIL.

This clone was seen a single time. The J gene is TRBJ1-5, the V gene TRBV5-6; possibly TRBD1 for D (5 bases). This CDR3 has 13 residues. Per germline, CDR1 SGHDT and CDR2 YYEEEE. Trimming removed 4 bases at V and 6 bases at J, with 11 bases between. This CDR3 is CASSTRQLQPQHF. Here the CDR3 DNA reads TGTGCCAGCAGCACCCGACAGCTTCAGCCCCAGCATTTT.

There are a few counts of this clone. The V call is TRBV7-8, the J call TRBJ1-2; D not certain. CDR3 length equals 15 residues. CDR1 and CDR2 from the germline V gene are SGHVS and FQNEAQ. Trimming removed 5 bases from V and 4 bases from J, with 17 bases in between. CDR3 in DNA: TGTGCCAGCAGCGCGGGTCTTACTAGGAGCTATGGCTACACCTTC. The encoded protein is CASSAGLTRSYGYTF.

The chain uses TRBV6-5 and TRBJ1-5; 7 bases are shared with TRBD1. Germline V gene sequence: CDR1 MNHEY, CDR2 SVGAGI. The CDR3 is 13 residues long. The V and J ends lost 6 bases and 5 bases, in that order; junction bases with no gene match: 4. CDR3 loop: CASRTTGDQPQHF. The CDR3 DNA is TGTGCCAGCAGAACTACAGGGGATCAGCCCCAGCATTTT.

This clone was counted a single time. The chain is built from TRBV9 and TRBJ1-1; tentatively, D is TRBD1 (6 bases). Germline values: CDR1 SGDLS, CDR2 YYNGEE. The ends were cut back, 4 bases at V and 2 bases at J, with 12 bases in the middle. CDR3 size: 14 residues. The CDR3 spells CASSPTGYNTEAFF. The CDR3 nucleotides are TGTGCCAGCAGCCCCACAGGGTATAACACTGAAGCTTTCTTT.

On this clone: Germline and junction disagree at one end, which may indicate a read error. The DNA for the CDR3 is TGTGCTAGTGGTTTAACAGGGTCTAACGAAAAACTGTTTTTT. This gives the protein CASGLTGSNEKLFF. The V call is TRBV12-5, the J call TRBJ1-4, with D possibly TRBD1 on 6 matching bases. Germline assignment: CDR1 LGHNT and CDR2 FRNRAP. The CDR3 has 14 residues.

The chain carries TRBV9 and TRBJ2-1; 10 bases line up with TRBD2. The germline CDR1 and CDR2 sequences are SGDLS and YYNGEE. The J segment lost 4 bases and the V segment lost 3 bases, leaving 10 bases of the junction unmatched. The CDR3 is made up of 17 amino acids. As DNA, the CDR3 is TGTGCCAGCAGCGCACTCCTTGGACTAGCGGCATACAATGAGCAGTTCTTC. Residues: CASSALLGLAAYNEQFF.

Turning to this clone: At the DNA level, this CDR3 is encoded by other sequences in the same sample as well. The chain couples TRBV5-1 to TRBJ2-1; 11 bases are a match to TRBD2. The CDR3 length is 16 residues. The V gene end was trimmed by 4 bases and the J gene end by 4 bases; junction bases not matched to a gene: 7. The germline CDR1 and CDR2 sequences are SGHRS and YFSETQ. Here the CDR3 reads CASSPSGTSGYNEQFF. For the CDR3, the DNA is TGCGCCAGCAGCCCCTCCGGGACTAGCGGATACAATGAGCAGTTCTTC.

The chain carries TRBV7-8 and TRBJ1-2; D possibly corresponds to TRBD1 (5 bases). Germline CDR1 reads SGHVS; CDR2 reads FQNEAQ. V lost 1 base and J lost 4, with 7 bases in between. The CDR3 runs to 13 residues. Written as DNA, the CDR3 is TGTGCCAGCAGCTTAGAGGACACCTATGGCTACACCTTC. This codes for CASSLEDTYGYTF. Combining the CDR3 with reference TRBV7-8 and TRBJ1-2 gives the whole variable domain GAGVSQSPRYKVAKRGQDVALRCDPISGHVSLFWYQQALGQGPEFLTYFQNEAQLDKSGLPSDRFFAERPEGSVSTLKIQRTQQEDSAVYLCASSLEDTYGYTFGSGTRLTVV.

J is TRBJ1-2 and V is TRBV5-5; D remains ambiguous. The CDR3 totals 14 residues. CDR1 is SGHKS, CDR2 YYEKEE, per germline (reference sequence). The V gene lost 1 base and the J gene lost 1 base, with 8 bases spanning the gap. The CDR3 is CASSLRLLNYGYTF. DNA for the CDR3: TGTGCCAGCAGCTTGAGACTCCTTAACTATGGCTACACCTTC.

The table lists this clone with a count of one. The chain has TRBV27 and TRBJ2-1; no firm D call. Germline assignment: CDR1 MNHEY and CDR2 SMNVEV (reference sequence). The CDR3 runs 16 residues. Trimming removed 6 bases from V and 5 bases from J, with 20 bases in between. The CDR3 DNA reads as TGTGCCAGCAGCTCCTTGAGGAGAGAAAATAACAATGAGCAGTTCTTC. Encoded protein: CASSSLRRENNNEQFF.